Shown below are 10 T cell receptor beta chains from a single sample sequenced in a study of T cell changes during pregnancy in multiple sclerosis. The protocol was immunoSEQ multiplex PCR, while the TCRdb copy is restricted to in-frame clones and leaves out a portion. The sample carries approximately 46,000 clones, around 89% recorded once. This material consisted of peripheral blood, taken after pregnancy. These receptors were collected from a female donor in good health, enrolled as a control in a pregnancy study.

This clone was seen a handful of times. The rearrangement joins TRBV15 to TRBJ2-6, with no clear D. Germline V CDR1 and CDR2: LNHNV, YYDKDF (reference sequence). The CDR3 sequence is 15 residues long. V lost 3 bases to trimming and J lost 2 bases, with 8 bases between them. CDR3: CATSSARTGANVLTF. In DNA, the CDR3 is TGTGCCACCAGCAGTGCTAGAACTGGGGCCAACGTCCTGACTTTC.

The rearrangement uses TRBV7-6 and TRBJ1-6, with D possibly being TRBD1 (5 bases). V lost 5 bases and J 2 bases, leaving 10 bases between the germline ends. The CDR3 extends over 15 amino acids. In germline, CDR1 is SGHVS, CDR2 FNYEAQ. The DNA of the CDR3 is TGTGCCAGCAGCCGCGACAGAGCCTATAATTCACCCCTCCACTTT. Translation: CASSRDRAYNSPLHF.

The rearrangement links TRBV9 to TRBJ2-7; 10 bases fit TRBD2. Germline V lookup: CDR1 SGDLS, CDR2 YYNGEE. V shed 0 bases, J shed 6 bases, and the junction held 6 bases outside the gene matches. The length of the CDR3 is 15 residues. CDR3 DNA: TGTGCCAGCAGCGTAGGGAGCGGGGGGGCCTTCGAGCAGTACTTC. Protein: CASSVGSGGAFEQYF.

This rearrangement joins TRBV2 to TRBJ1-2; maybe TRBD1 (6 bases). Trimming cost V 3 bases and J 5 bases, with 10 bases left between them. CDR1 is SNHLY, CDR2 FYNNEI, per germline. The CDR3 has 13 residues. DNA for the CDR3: TGTGCCAGCAGTGACGAGGGGGAATATGGCTACACCTTC. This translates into CASSDEGEYGYTF.

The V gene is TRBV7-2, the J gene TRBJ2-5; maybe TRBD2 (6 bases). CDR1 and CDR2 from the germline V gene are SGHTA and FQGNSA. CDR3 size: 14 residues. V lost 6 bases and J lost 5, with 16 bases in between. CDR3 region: CASSRLVERETQYF. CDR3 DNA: TGTGCCAGCAGTAGACTAGTAGAGCGGGAGACCCAGTACTTC.

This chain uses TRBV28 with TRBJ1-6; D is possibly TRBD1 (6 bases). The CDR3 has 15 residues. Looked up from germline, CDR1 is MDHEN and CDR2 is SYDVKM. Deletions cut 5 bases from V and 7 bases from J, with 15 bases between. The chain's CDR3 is CASSPARGLNSPLHF. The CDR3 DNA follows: TGTGCCAGCAGTCCAGCTAGGGGGTTGAATTCACCCCTCCACTTT.

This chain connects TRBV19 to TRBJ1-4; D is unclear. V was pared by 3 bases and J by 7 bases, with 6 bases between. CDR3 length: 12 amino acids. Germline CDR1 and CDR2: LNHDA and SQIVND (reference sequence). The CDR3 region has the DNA TGTGCCAGTAGTATTAGAGGTGAAAAACTGTTTTTT. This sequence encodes CASSIRGEKLFF.

The DNA of the CDR3 is TGTGCCACCAGCAGAGAAGGGACAGGGGCTATCACAGATACGCAGTATTTT. Amino acids: CATSREGTGAITDTQYF. The chain recombines TRBV15 with TRBJ2-3; 10 nucleotides align to TRBD1. V dropped 0 bases and J dropped 2; count of bases not matched to a gene: 5. There are 17 residues in the CDR3. Germline loops: CDR1 LNHNV, CDR2 YYDKDF (reference sequence). Combining the CDR3 with reference TRBV15 and TRBJ2-3 gives the whole variable domain DAMVIQNPRYQVTQFGKPVTLSCSQTLNHNVMYWYQQKSSQAPKLLFHYYDKDFNNEADTPDNFQSRRPNTSFCFLDIRSPGLGDTAMYLCATSREGTGAITDTQYFGPGTRLTVL.

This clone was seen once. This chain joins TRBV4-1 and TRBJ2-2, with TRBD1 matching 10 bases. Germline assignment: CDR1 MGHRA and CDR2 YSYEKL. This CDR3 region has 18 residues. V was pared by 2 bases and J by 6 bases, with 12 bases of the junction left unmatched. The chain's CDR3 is CASSQLGQGYSVAGELFF. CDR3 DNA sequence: TGCGCCAGCAGCCAACTGGGACAGGGGTATTCAGTCGCCGGGGAGCTGTTTTTT.

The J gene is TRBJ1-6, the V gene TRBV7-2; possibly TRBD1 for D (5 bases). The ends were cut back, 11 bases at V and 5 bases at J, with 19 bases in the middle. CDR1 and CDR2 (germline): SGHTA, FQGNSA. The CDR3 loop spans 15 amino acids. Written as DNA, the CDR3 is TGTGCCGGGGTGGGGGGATTAGAAGATAATTCACCCCTCCACTTT. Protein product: CAGVGGLEDNSPLHF.